Sequencing of this TCR beta chain was carried out in a study of T cell responses to AZD1222 COVID-19 vaccine. At the level of the study: Combined were second doses at about 4 or about 12 weeks. Study conclusions and caveats: It was only 6 or 7 AZD1222 recipients who were seropositive at baseline. Clonal diversity was possibly underestimated; the donors were predominantly white British and more often female. All repertoire sampling was performed exclusively after the peak T cell response.

As for this clone: Its antigen is not known.

The length of the CDR3 is 14 residues. Only in-frame clones appear in the TCRdb table, and some are missing; sequencing was by immunoSEQ multiplex PCR. The sample yields 100,000 or so clones, around 80% seen once. Sequenced here: peripheral blood, sampled on day 0 of AZD1222 vaccination. The V gene is TRBV1, the J gene TRBJ1-5; TRBD1 reflects the table's D call only, with no check against the DNA. TRBV1 is reported as a pseudogene. The source is an adult in good health. The DNA for the CDR3 is TGCACCAGCAACACAGGGGACCGAAATCAGCCCCAGCATTTT. This encodes CTSNTGDRNQPQHF.